A selection of T cell receptor beta chains follows, all from one sample in a study of blood T cells in healthy people across ages. TCRdb re-called the 5' RACE reads with MiXCR, one entry per CDR3 protein. The sample yields 750,000 to 850,000 distinct CDR3 sequences, approximately 25% seen once. The data were also submitted as part of a second study, on T cells of mothers and their children.

Sequences were obtained from blood. All receptors come from a boy younger than 18 in good health. CDR3s include the opening cysteine and the closing phenylalanine or tryptophan.

v_call	j_call	cdr3_aa
TRBV20-1	TRBJ2-7	CSARGPLWDEQYF
TRBV12-3/TRBV12-4	TRBJ2-1	CASSLEANNEQFF
TRBV7-9	TRBJ2-7	CASSATSGGAHEQYF
TRBV7-9	TRBJ1-2	CASSPEQGFYGYTF
TRBV4-3	TRBJ1-6	CASSQRDYRDSQNSPLHF
TRBV7-2	TRBJ1-1	CASSRFRGGAFF
TRBV4-3	TRBJ2-5	CASSQGTGTTKTQYF
TRBV5-1	TRBJ2-5	CASSLRVSGRASTETQYF
TRBV27	TRBJ1-5	CASSFTGAYNQPQHF
TRBV2	TRBJ1-2	CASSDWQGGNYGYTF
TRBV29-1	TRBJ2-7	CSVEDRYLETYEQYF
TRBV7-9	TRBJ2-3	CASRPLAGGYTDTQYF
TRBV20-1	TRBJ1-1	CSAKRGTEAFF
TRBV5-1	TRBJ2-7	CASSATGPSSYEQYF
TRBV12-3/TRBV12-4	NA	CASSLITSNEQFF
TRBV6-6	TRBJ1-2	CASSYSQGVGGYTF
TRBV5-1	TRBJ2-2	CASSYTGAGELFF
TRBV6-1	NA	CASSPLWGRATYEQYF
TRBV6-2/TRBV6-3	TRBJ2-5	CASSYSLENVATQYF
TRBV6-6	TRBJ1-1	CASRDRVGNTEAFF
TRBV4-3	TRBJ2-5	CASSQDPQRETQYF
TRBV7-2	TRBJ2-5	CASSLWTTETQYF
TRBV4-1	TRBJ1-4	CASSFQRGGQGASNEKLFF
TRBV20-1	TRBJ2-2	CSARDRGVRGAGELFF
TRBV12-3/TRBV12-4	TRBJ1-5	CASSLGTGNNQPQHF
TRBV9	TRBJ1-5	CASSVSGSNNQPQHF
TRBV20-1	TRBJ1-4	CSAREGGRREKLFF
TRBV20-1	TRBJ1-3	CSAVDGDSGNTIYF